The clone carrying this TCR beta chain turned up a few times. Its antigen is as yet unknown. What was sequenced were expressed TCRB transcripts, since all of the isolated RNA had been reverse transcribed. TCRdb keeps only in-frame clones here, not all; method: immunoSEQ multiplex PCR. The data show about 710,000 clones, with over 12% seen just once and less than 0.04% held by the top ten. This sample is drawn from a study of beta chain features in type 1 diabetes. The study's findings and limits: A moderate, significant TCRB CDR3 shortening appeared in type 1 diabetes across four CD4+ subsets.

This CDR3 contains 13 residues. V lost 2 bases, J lost 6 bases, and 13 bases lay in between. Germline V gene sequence: CDR1 GTSNPN, CDR2 SVGIG (reference sequence). The clonotype was recovered from a man younger than 35 with type 1 diabetes. The chain recombines TRBV30 with TRBJ2-5; TRBD1 or TRBD2 may be the D gene (5 bases each). The material sequenced was naive CD4+ T cells from blood. CDR3 in amino acids: CAWSTRGPQTQYF. CDR3 DNA sequence: TGTGCCTGGAGTACCCGGGGACCGCAGACCCAGTACTTC. Filled out from reference TRBV30 and TRBJ2-5, the complete variable domain reads SQTIHQWPATLVQPVGSPLSLECTVEGTSNPNLYWYRQAAGRGLQLLFYSVGIGQISSEVPQNLSASRPQDRQFILSSKKLLLSDSGFYLCAWSTRGPQTQYFGPGTRLLVL.